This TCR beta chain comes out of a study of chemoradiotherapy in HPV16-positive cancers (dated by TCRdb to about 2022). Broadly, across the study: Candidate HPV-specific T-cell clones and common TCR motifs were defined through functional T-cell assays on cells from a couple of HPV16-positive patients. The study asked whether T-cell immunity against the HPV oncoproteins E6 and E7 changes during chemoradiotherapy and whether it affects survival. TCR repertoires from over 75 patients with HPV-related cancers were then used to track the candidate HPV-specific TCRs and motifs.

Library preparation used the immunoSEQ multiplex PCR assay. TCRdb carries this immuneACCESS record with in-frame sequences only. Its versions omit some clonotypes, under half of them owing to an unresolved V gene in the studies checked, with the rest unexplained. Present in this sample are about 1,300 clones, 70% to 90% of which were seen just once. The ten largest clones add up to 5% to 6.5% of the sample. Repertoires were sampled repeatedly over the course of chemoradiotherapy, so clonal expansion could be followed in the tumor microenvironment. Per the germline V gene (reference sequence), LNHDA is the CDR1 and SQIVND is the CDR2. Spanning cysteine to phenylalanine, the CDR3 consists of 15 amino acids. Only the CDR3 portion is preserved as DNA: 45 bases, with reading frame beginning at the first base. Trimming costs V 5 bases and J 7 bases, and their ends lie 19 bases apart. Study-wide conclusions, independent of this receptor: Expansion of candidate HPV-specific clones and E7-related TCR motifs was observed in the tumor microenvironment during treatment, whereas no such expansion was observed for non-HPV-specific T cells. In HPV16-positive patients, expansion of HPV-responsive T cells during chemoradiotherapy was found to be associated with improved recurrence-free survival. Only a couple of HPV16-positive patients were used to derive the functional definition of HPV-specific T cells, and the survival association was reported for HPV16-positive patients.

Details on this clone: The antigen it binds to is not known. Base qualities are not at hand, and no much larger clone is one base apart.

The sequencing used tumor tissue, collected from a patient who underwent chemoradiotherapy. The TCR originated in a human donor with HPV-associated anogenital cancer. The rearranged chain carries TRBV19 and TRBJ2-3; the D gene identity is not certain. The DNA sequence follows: TGTGCCAGTAGTTTAGCCCAAAGTCGCCACCATACGCAGTATTTT. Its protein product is CASSLAQSRHHTQYF. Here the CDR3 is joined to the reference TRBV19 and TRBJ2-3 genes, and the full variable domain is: DGGITQSPKYLFRKEGQNVTLSCEQNLNHDAMYWYRQDPGQGLRLIYYSQIVNDFQKGDIAEGYSVSREKKESFPLTVTSAQKNPTAFYLCASSLAQSRHHTQYFGPGTRLTVL.